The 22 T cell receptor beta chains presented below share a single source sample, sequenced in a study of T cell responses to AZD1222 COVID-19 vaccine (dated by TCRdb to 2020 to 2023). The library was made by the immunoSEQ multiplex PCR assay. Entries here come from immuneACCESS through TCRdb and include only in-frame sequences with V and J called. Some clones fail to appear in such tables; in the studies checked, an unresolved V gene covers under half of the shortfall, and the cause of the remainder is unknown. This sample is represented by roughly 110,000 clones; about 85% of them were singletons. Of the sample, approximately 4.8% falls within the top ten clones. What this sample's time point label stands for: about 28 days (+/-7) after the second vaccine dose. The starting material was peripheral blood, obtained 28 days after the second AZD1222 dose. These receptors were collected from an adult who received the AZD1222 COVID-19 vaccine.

CDR3 sequence: CASSPGLQTETQYF. The CDR3 DNA is TGTGCCAGCAGCCCGGGACTACAGACGGAGACCCAGTACTTC. The chain is built from TRBV5-6 and TRBJ2-5, with TRBD2 matching over 7 bases. Germline V lookup: CDR1 SGHDT, CDR2 YYEEEE. With V trimmed by 4 bases and J by 5 bases, 8 bases remained unmatched. This CDR3 is built from 14 residues.

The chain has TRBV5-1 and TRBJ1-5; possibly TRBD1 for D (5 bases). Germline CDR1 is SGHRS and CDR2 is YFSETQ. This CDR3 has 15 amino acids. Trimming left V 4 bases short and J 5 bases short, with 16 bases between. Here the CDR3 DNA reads TGCGCCAGCAGCCTGACCGGGGGGGGACATCAGCCCCAGCATTTT. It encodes CASSLTGGGHQPQHF.

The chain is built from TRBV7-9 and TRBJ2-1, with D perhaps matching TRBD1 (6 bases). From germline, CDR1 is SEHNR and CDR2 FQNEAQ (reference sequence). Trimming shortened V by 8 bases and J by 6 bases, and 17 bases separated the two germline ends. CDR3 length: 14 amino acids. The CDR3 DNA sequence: TGTGCCAGCGGTAGACAGGCTCCCCTCAATGAGCAGTTCTTC. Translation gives CASGRQAPLNEQFF.

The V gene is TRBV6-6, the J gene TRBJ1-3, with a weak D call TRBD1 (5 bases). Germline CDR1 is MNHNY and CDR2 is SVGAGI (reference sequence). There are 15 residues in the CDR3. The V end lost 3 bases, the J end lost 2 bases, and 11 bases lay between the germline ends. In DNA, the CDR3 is TGTGCCAGCAGTTATTCCGGGGGAGCTGGAAACACCATATATTTT. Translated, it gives CASSYSGGAGNTIYF.

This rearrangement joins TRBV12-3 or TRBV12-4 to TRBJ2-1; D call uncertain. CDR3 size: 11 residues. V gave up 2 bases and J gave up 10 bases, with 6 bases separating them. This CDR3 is CASSLTGEQFF. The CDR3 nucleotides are TGTGCCAGCAGTTTAACTGGCGAGCAGTTCTTC.

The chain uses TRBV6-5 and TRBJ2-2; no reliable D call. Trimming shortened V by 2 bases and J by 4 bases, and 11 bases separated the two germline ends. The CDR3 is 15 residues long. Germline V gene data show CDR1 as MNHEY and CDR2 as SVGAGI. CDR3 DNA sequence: TGTGCCAGCAGTTACGGGCGGACGAGCACCGGGGAGCTGTTTTTT. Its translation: CASSYGRTSTGELFF.

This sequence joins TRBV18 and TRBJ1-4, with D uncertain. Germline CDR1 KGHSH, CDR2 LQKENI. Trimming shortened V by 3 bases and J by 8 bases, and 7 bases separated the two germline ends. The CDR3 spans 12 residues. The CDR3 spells CASSPPREKLFF. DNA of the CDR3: TGTGCCAGCTCACCCCCTCGGGAAAAACTGTTTTTT.

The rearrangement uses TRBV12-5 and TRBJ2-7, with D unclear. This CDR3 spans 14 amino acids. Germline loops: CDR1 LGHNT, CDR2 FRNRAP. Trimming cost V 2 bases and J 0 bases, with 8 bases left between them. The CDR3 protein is CASGLSGFSYEQYF. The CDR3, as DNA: TGTGCTAGTGGTTTGTCAGGATTCTCCTACGAGCAGTACTTC. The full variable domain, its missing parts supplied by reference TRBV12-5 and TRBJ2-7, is DARVTQTPRHKVTEMGQEVTMRCQPILGHNTVFWYRQTMMQGLELLAYFRNRAPLDDSGMPKDRFSAEMPDATLATLKIQPSEPRDSAVYFCASGLSGFSYEQYFGPGTRLTVT.

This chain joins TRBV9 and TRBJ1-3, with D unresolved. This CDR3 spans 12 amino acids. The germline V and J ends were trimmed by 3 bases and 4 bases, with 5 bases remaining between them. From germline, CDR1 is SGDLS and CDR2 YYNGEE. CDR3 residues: CASSGSGNTIYF. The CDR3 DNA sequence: TGTGCCAGCAGCGGATCCGGAAACACCATATATTTT.

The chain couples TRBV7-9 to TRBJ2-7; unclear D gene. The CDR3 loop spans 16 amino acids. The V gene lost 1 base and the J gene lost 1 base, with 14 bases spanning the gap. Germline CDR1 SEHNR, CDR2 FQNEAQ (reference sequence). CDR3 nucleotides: TGTGCCAGCAGCTTAGATTCCTCCGTTGCGTCCTACGAGCAGTACTTC. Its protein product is CASSLDSSVASYEQYF.

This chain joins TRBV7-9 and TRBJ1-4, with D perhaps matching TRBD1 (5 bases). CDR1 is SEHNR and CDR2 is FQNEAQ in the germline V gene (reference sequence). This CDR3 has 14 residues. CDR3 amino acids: CATSFRANNEKLFF. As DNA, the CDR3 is TGTGCAACAAGCTTCAGGGCAAATAATGAAAAACTGTTTTTT.

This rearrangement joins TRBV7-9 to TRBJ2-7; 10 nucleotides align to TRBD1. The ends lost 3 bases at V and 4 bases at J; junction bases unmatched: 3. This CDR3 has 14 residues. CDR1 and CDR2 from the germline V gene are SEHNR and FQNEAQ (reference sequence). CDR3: CASSFRTGGYEQYF. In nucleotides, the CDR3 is TGTGCCAGCAGCTTTAGGACAGGGGGATACGAGCAGTACTTC.

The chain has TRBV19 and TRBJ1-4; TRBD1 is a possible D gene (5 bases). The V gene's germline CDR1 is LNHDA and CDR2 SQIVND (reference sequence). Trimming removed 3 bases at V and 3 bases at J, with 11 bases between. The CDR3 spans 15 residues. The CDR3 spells CASSIWGTSNEKLFF. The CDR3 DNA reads TGTGCCAGTAGTATCTGGGGGACGTCTAATGAAAAACTGTTTTTT. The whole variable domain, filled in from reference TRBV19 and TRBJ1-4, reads DGGITQSPKYLFRKEGQNVTLSCEQNLNHDAMYWYRQDPGQGLRLIYYSQIVNDFQKGDIAEGYSVSREKKESFPLTVTSAQKNPTAFYLCASSIWGTSNEKLFFGSGTQLSVL.

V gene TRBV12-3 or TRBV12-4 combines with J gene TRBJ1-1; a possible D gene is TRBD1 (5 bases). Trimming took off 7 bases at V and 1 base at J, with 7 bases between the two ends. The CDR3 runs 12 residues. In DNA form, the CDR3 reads TGTGCCAGCAACCAGGGGAACACTGAAGCTTTCTTT. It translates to CASNQGNTEAFF.

The CDR3 bases are TGTGCCAGCAGCCTCTCGGGGGTCTGGCAGCCCCAGCATTTT. Translation gives CASSLSGVWQPQHF. The gene calls are TRBV6-5 and TRBJ1-5, with D possibly TRBD1 on 5 matching bases. Deletions cut 6 bases from V and 7 bases from J, with 16 bases between. The CDR3 contains 14 residues. Germline V lookup: CDR1 MNHEY, CDR2 SVGAGI.

CDR3 in amino acids: CAWSVQKGRDIQYF. DNA of the CDR3: TGTGCCTGGAGTGTACAAAAGGGTCGGGACATTCAGTACTTC. The rearrangement links TRBV30 to TRBJ2-4; no definite D call. This CDR3 has 14 residues. Between the trimmed V and J ends, which lost 0 bases and 8 bases, there was a span of 14 bases. Germline CDR1 reads GTSNPN; CDR2 reads SVGIG (reference sequence).

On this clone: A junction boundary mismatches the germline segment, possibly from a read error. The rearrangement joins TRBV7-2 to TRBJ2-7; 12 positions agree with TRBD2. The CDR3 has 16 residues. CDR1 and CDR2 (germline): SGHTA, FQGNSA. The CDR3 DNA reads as TGTGCCAGCAGCCTAGCGGGGGGGCCCGCCAGATACGAGCAGTACTTC. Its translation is CASSLAGGPARYEQYF.

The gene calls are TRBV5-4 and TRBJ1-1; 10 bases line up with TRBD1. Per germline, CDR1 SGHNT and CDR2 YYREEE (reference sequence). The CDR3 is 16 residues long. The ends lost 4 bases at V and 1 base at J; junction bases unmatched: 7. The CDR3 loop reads CASSPKTGGTNTEAFF. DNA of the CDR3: TGTGCCAGCAGCCCTAAGACAGGGGGCACGAACACTGAAGCTTTCTTT.

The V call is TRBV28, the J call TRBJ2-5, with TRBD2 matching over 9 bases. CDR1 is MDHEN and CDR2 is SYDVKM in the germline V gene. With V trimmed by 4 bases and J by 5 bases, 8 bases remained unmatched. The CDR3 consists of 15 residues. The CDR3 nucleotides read TGTGCCAGCAGTTATAGCGGGGGCGGGGTTGAGACCCAGTACTTC. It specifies CASSYSGGGVETQYF.

In nucleotides, the CDR3 is TGCGCCAGCAGCGACACGGGACAACTGAACACTGAAGCTTTCTTT. Translation gives CASSDTGQLNTEAFF. The J gene is TRBJ1-1, the V gene TRBV5-1; weak D call: TRBD1 (6 bases). V was shortened by 4 bases and J by 0 bases, with 13 bases between the two germline ends. This CDR3 spans 15 amino acids. Per the germline V gene, CDR1 is SGHRS and CDR2 is YFSETQ.

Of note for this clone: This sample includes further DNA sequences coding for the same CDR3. The CDR3 loop is CAWSVAGNQPQHF. CDR3 nucleotides: TGTGCCTGGAGTGTGGCAGGGAATCAGCCCCAGCATTTT. The genes are TRBV30 and TRBJ1-5; D might be TRBD1 (5 bases). Between the trimmed V and J ends, which lost 0 bases and 4 bases, there was a span of 7 bases. Germline CDR1 and CDR2: GTSNPN and SVGIG (reference sequence). The CDR3 sequence is 13 residues long.

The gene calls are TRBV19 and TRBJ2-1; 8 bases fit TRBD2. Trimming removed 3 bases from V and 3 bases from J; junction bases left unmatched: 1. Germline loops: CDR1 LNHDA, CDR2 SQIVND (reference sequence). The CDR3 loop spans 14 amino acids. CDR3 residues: CASSIGTSYNEQFF. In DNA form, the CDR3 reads TGTGCCAGTAGTATTGGGACTAGCTACAATGAGCAGTTCTTC. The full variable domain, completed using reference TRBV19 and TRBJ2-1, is DGGITQSPKYLFRKEGQNVTLSCEQNLNHDAMYWYRQDPGQGLRLIYYSQIVNDFQKGDIAEGYSVSREKKESFPLTVTSAQKNPTAFYLCASSIGTSYNEQFFGPGTRLTVL.